These T cell receptor beta chains were read from a single sample in a study of Graves' ophthalmopathy and Graves' hyperthyroidism. MiXCR was run by TCRdb on the multiplex PCR reads, yielding one entry per CDR3 protein. The sample consists of about 220,000 distinct CDR3 sequences, approximately 21% of them appearing once. Material: peripheral blood. The receptors were gathered from a woman aged 50 to 60 with Graves' ophthalmopathy. The conserved cysteine and the conserved F or W are not part of the CDR3 here. Each record gives: V gene, J gene, CDR3 protein.

v_gene: TRBV6-5; j_gene: TRBJ2-4; CDR3aa: ASSYRVTGDLAKNIQY
v_gene: TRBV6-2/TRBV6-3; j_gene: TRBJ1-2; CDR3aa: ASRPEIEGTLQGRRIGYT
v_gene: TRBV6-1; j_gene: TRBJ1-3; CDR3aa: ATRQISGNTIY
v_gene: TRBV12-3/TRBV12-4; j_gene: TRBJ1-2; CDR3aa: ASSLDRGDYGYT
v_gene: TRBV5-1; j_gene: TRBJ2-7; CDR3aa: ASSLEGRFAS
v_gene: TRBV6-1; j_gene: TRBJ2-5; CDR3aa: ASSDGGTGQTQETQY
v_gene: TRBV7-8; j_gene: TRBJ2-7; CDR3aa: ASSSGRISYEQY
v_gene: TRBV6-2/TRBV6-3; j_gene: TRBJ1-5; CDR3aa: ASSYLVATGSPQP
v_gene: TRBV7-9; j_gene: TRBJ2-5; CDR3aa: ASSLAGVETQY
v_gene: TRBV5-1; j_gene: TRBJ1-1; CDR3aa: ASRGRGVGTEAF
v_gene: TRBV28; j_gene: TRBJ2-2; CDR3aa: ASSFSRVLWGEKTGELF
v_gene: TRBV5-1; j_gene: TRBJ1-1; CDR3aa: TSSSGMVGTEAF
v_gene: TRBV19; j_gene: TRBJ2-7; CDR3aa: ASSIRAHEQY
v_gene: TRBV6-1; j_gene: TRBJ1-1; CDR3aa: ASRDLMNTEAF
v_gene: TRBV5-1; j_gene: TRBJ1-6; CDR3aa: ASSLTANNSPLH
v_gene: TRBV11-1; j_gene: TRBJ2-2; CDR3aa: ASSFRAAGTGELF
v_gene: TRBV6-4; j_gene: TRBJ2-2; CDR3aa: ASNQAGIGGELF
v_gene: TRBV7-3; j_gene: TRBJ1-2; CDR3aa: ASSLNPGHGYT
v_gene: TRBV20-1; j_gene: TRBJ1-2; CDR3aa: SARGGNYGYT
v_gene: TRBV28; j_gene: TRBJ2-7; CDR3aa: ASSFYSIRDFSYEQY
v_gene: TRBV7-8; j_gene: TRBJ2-7; CDR3aa: ASSPASAEQY
v_gene: TRBV5-1; j_gene: TRBJ2-5; CDR3aa: ASSLRAWDTQETQY
v_gene: TRBV19; j_gene: TRBJ2-7; CDR3aa: ASSTTGVREQY
v_gene: TRBV19; j_gene: TRBJ1-6; CDR3aa: ASSKIGTGDNSPLH
v_gene: TRBV18; j_gene: TRBJ1-6; CDR3aa: ASSPSGRQGNSPLH
v_gene: TRBV12-3/TRBV12-4; j_gene: TRBJ1-1; CDR3aa: ASSLAPGNTEAF
v_gene: TRBV12-3/TRBV12-4; j_gene: TRBJ1-3; CDR3aa: ASSLKGNTIY
v_gene: TRBV6-5; j_gene: TRBJ2-7; CDR3aa: ASSYSTSAYEQY